This T cell receptor (beta chain) was found in a study of post-analysis software for immune sequencing data. Study-wide findings and caveats: TRBV segments more frequent in patients than in controls numbered a few and included TRBV5-6, TRBV5-1 and TRBV20-1.

The TCR beta cDNA libraries carried unique molecular identifiers. TCRdb used MiXCR to reprocess the PCR reads, holding one entry per CDR3 protein. The sample yields roughly 800,000 distinct CDR3 sequences, 46% seen once. This clonotype showed up just a few times. The antigen is not known. Per germline, CDR1 ENHRY and CDR2 SYGVKD. V shed 3 bases, J shed 10 bases, and the junction held 8 bases outside the gene matches. This CDR3 has 13 residues. The sequenced sample consisted of blood. The clonotype originates from a girl aged 10 to 17 with multiple sclerosis. The chain combines TRBV10-3 with TRBJ1-2; TRBD1 agrees at 7 bases. CDR3 region: CAISELETGSYTF. In DNA form, the CDR3 reads TGTGCCATCAGTGAACTCGAGACAGGGTCCTACACCTTC.